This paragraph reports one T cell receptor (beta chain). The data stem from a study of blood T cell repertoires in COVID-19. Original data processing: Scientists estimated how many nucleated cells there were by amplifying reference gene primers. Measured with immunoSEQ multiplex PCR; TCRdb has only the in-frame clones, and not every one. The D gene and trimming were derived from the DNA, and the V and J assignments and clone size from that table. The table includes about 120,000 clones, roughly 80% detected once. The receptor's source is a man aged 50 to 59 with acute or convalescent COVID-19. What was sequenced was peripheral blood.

CDR3 nucleotide sequence: TGTGCCAGCTTTGAGTCAGGGGGGCCTGGCACCGGGGAGCTGTTTTTT. Residues: CASFESGGPGTGELFF. This chain connects TRBV25-1 to TRBJ2-2; TRBD1 might be the D (7 bases). Looked up from germline, CDR1 is MGHDK and CDR2 is SYGVNS. The V end was cut by 8 bases, the J end by 4 bases, with 20 bases between. The CDR3 consists of 16 residues.